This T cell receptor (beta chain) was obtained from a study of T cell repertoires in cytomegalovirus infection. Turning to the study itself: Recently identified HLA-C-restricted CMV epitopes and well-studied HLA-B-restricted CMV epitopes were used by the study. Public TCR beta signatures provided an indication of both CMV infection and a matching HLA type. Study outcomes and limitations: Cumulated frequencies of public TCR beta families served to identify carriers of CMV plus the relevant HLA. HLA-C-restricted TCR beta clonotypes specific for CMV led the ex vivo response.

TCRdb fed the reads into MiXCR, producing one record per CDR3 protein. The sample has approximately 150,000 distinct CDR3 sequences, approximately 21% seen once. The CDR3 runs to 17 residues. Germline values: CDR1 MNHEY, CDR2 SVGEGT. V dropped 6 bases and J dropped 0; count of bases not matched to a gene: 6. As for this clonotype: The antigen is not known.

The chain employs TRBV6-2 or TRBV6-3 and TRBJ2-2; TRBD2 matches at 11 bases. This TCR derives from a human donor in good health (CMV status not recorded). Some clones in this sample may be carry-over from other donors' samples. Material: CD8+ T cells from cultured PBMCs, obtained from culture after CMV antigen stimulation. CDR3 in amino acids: CASRLTSGIPNTGELFF. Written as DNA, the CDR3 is TGTGCCAGCAGGCTGACTAGCGGGATTCCGAACACCGGGGAGCTGTTTTTT.